This T cell receptor (beta chain) appears in the sequencing data of a study of T cell changes during pregnancy in multiple sclerosis. Assay: immunoSEQ multiplex PCR; the TCRdb copy retains only in-frame clones and omits some. The sample contains tens of thousands of clones, 90% to 95% of which appear only once. V was shortened by 5 bases and J by 0 bases, with 14 bases between the two germline ends. This CDR3 region has 15 residues. Per germline, CDR1 SGHTA and CDR2 FQGNSA. This clonotype originated in a female donor with multiple sclerosis, enrolled in a pregnancy study. The source was CD4+ T cells from peripheral blood mononuclear cells, collected before pregnancy. The chain carries TRBV7-2 and TRBJ2-7, with D maybe TRBD1 (6 bases). CDR3 DNA sequence: TGTGCCAGCAGCCCTCAGACAGGCCTCTCCTACGAGCAGTACTTC. Residues: CASSPQTGLSYEQYF.